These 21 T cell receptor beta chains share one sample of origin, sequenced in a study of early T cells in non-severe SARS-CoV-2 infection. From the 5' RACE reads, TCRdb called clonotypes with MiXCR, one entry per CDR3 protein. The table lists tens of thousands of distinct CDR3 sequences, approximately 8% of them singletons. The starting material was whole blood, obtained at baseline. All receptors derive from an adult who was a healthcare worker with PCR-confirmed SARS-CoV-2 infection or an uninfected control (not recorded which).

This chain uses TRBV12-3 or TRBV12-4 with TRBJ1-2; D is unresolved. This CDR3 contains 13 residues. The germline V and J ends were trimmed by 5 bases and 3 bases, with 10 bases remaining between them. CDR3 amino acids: CASSTSGDYGYTF. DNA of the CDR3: TGTGCCAGCAGTACGTCTGGAGACTATGGCTACACCTTC.

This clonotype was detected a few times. DNA of the CDR3: TGTGCCAGCAGCCCCAGCGGGGACTACGAGCAGTACTTC. Translating gives CASSPSGDYEQYF. The chain recombines TRBV9 with TRBJ2-7, with 7 positions matching TRBD2. Germline V gene lookup returns CDR1 SGDLS and CDR2 YYNGEE. Trimming at V came to 4 bases and at J to 3 bases, leaving 4 bases not matched to a gene. The CDR3 contains 13 residues.

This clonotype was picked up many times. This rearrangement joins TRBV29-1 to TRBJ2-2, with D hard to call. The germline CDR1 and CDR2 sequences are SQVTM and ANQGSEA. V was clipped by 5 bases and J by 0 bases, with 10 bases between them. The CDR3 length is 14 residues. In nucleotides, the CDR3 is TGCAGCGTTAGGGTCCAGGCGAACACCGGGGAGCTGTTTTTT. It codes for CSVRVQANTGELFF.

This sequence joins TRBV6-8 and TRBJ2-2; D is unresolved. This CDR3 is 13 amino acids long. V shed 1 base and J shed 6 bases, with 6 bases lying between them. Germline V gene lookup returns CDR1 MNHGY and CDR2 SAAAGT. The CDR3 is CASSYLGPGELFF. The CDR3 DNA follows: TGTGCCAGCAGTTACTTAGGTCCCGGGGAGCTGTTTTTT.

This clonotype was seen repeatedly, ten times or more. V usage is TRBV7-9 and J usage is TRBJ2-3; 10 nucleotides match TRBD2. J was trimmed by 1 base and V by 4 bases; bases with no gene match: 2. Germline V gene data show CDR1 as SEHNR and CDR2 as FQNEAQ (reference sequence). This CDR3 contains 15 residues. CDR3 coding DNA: TGTGCCAGCAGCTCAGGACTAGCGGGCACAGATACGCAGTATTTT. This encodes CASSSGLAGTDTQYF.

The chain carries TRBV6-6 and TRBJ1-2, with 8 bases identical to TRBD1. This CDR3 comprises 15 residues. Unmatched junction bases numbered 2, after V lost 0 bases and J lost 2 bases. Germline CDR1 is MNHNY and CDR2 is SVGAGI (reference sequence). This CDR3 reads CASSYSQGANYGYTF. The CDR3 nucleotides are TGTGCCAGCAGTTACTCGCAGGGGGCCAACTATGGCTACACCTTC.

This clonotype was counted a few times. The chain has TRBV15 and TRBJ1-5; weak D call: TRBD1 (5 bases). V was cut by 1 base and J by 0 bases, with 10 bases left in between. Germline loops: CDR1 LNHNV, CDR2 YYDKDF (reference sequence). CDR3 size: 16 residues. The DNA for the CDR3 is TGTGCCACCAGCAGAGGCAGGGCCCTTAGCAATCAGCCCCAGCATTTT. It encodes CATSRGRALSNQPQHF.

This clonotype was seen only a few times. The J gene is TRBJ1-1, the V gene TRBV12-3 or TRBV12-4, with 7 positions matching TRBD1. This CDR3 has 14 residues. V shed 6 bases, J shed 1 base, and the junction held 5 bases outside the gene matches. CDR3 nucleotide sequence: TGTGCCAGCAGGAGGGGACAGACGAACACTGAAGCTTTCTTT. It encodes CASRRGQTNTEAFF.

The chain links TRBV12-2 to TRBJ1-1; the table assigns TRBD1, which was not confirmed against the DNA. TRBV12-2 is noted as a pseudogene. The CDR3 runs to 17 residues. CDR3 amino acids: CASRLKPPWSQNTEAFF. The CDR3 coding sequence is TGTGCAAGTCGCTTAAAACCTCCATGGTCCCAGAACACTGAAGCTTTCTTT.

Here the CDR3 DNA reads TGTGCCAGCTCAACAAAGCGGGAGCGGGGCGAGCAGTACTTC. Protein sequence: CASSTKRERGEQYF. V is TRBV18 and J is TRBJ2-7, with 8 bases matching TRBD2. The junction had 9 bases not matched to a gene; V was cut back by 5 bases and J by 6 bases. The V gene's germline CDR1 is KGHSH and CDR2 LQKENI. This CDR3 is built from 14 residues.

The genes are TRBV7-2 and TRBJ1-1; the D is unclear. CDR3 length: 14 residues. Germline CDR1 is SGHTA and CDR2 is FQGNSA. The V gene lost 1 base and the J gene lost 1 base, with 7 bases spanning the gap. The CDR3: CASSLESANTEAFF. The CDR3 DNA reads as TGTGCCAGCAGCTTAGAGTCAGCGAACACTGAAGCTTTCTTT.

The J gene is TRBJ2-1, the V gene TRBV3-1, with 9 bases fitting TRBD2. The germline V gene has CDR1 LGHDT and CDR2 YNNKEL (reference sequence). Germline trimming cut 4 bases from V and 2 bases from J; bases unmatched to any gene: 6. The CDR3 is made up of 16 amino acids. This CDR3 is CASSRVTSGTYNEQFF. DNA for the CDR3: TGTGCCAGCAGCCGAGTGACTAGCGGAACCTACAATGAGCAGTTCTTC.

CDR3 region: CASSSDPLLPDTQYF. In DNA form, the CDR3 reads TGTGCCAGCAGCTCAGACCCCTTGTTGCCAGATACGCAGTATTTT. The V and J genes are TRBV13 and TRBJ2-3; D is uncertain. The CDR3 has 15 residues. Germline loops: CDR1 PRHDT, CDR2 FYEKMQ (reference sequence). Trimming shortened V by 4 bases and J by 4 bases, and 15 bases separated the two germline ends.

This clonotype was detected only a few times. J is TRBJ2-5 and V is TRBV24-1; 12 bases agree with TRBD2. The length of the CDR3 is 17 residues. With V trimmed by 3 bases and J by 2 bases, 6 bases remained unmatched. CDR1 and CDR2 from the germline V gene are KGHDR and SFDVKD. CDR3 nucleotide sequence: TGTGCCACCAGTGATGATATACTAGCGGGAGGACAAGAGACCCAGTACTTC. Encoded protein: CATSDDILAGGQETQYF.

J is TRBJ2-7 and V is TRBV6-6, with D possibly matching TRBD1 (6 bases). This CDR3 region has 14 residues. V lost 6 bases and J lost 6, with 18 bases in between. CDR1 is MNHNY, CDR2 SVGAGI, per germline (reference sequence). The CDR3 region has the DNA TGTGCCAGCAGGATACAGGGTGATGCGGCCGAGCAGTACTTC. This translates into CASRIQGDAAEQYF.

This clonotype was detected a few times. This CDR3 reads CSARDPILSSYEQYF. DNA for the CDR3: TGCAGTGCTAGAGATCCGATACTTTCTTCCTACGAGCAGTACTTC. V usage is TRBV20-1 and J usage is TRBJ2-7, with D unresolved. Germline V CDR1 and CDR2: DFQATT, SNEGSKA (reference sequence). This CDR3 spans 15 amino acids. Deletions cut 0 bases from V and 1 base from J, with 13 bases between.

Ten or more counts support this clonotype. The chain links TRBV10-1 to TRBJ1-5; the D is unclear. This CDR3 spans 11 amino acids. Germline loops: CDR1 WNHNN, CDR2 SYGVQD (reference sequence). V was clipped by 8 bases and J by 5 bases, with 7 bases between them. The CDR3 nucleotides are TGCGCCAGCCTCCACGATCAGCCCCAGCATTTT. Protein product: CASLHDQPQHF.

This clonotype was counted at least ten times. The DNA of the CDR3 is TGTGCCATCAGTGGGATTACCCCTAGCGGGAGAAATTCCTACGAGCAGTACTTC. This translates into CAISGITPSGRNSYEQYF. This chain links TRBV10-3 with TRBJ2-7, with 10 bases matching TRBD2. Germline V gene sequence: CDR1 ENHRY, CDR2 SYGVKD. J gave up 1 base and V 4 bases, and 13 bases lay outside the gene matches. This CDR3 is 18 amino acids long.

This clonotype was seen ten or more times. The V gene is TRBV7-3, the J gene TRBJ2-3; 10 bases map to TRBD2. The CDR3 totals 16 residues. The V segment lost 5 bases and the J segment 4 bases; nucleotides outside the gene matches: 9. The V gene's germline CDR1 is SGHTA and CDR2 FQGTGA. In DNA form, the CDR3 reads TGTGCCAGCAGCCACAGCGGGAGGGCCCCCGCAGATACGCAGTATTTT. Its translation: CASSHSGRAPADTQYF.

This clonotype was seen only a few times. CDR3 sequence (DNA): TGTGCCAGCAGCTTACTTGCTCGGGGCACCGGGGAGCTGTTTTTT. Translating gives CASSLLARGTGELFF. The gene calls are TRBV7-8 and TRBJ2-2; D is possibly TRBD2 (5 bases). Trimming removed 2 bases at V and 4 bases at J, with 11 bases between. Germline CDR1 SGHVS, CDR2 FQNEAQ. The CDR3 sequence is 15 residues long.

Written as DNA, the CDR3 is TGTGCCAGCAGCCCCCCTGTCGGAACTCCCCTACGAACAGATACGCAGTATTTT. Translation: CASSPPVGTPLRTDTQYF. The rearrangement joins TRBV7-9 to TRBJ2-3; no clear D. Germline V gene data show CDR1 as SEHNR and CDR2 as FQNEAQ (reference sequence). V lost 5 bases and J 3 bases, leaving 24 bases between the germline ends. The CDR3 spans 18 residues. Filled out from reference TRBV7-9 and TRBJ2-3, the complete variable domain reads DTGVSQNPRHKITKRGQNVTFRCDPISEHNRLYWYRQTLGQGPEFLTYFQNEAQLEKSRLLSDRFSAERPKGSFSTLEIQRTEQGDSAMYLCASSPPVGTPLRTDTQYFGPGTRLTVL.